A single sample is the source of the 16 T cell receptor beta chains below, sequenced in a study of T-cell memory formation after mild COVID-19. From the 5' RACE reads, TCRdb called clonotypes with MiXCR, one entry per CDR3 protein. The sample shows 560,000 or so distinct CDR3 sequences, 17% of them seen only once. Sequenced input: PBMCs or a T cell subset sorted from them (not recorded which). The receptors stem from an adult woman who had mild COVID-19 (a few samples of this study predate the infection). Cell type and time point are not known.

The rearrangement uses TRBV27 and TRBJ2-4; D possibly corresponds to TRBD1 (6 bases). Germline values: CDR1 MNHEY, CDR2 SMNVEV (reference sequence). Between the trimmed V and J ends, which lost 5 bases and 4 bases, there was a span of 18 bases. The CDR3 loop spans 16 amino acids. The CDR3 bases are TGTGCCAGCAGTCTCTCTCCGACAGGAGTGAAAAACATTCAGTACTTC. Translated, it gives CASSLSPTGVKNIQYF.

The sample holds a few counts of this clonotype. This chain links TRBV29-1 with TRBJ2-7; TRBD2 is a possible D gene (6 bases). V was trimmed by 6 bases and J by 3 bases, leaving 12 bases between them. Looked up from germline, CDR1 is SQVTM and CDR2 is ANQGSEA. The length of the CDR3 is 12 residues. The CDR3 protein is CSVEGWGYEQYF. CDR3 nucleotides: TGCAGCGTGGAGGGATGGGGCTACGAGCAGTACTTC.

This rearrangement joins TRBV12-3 or TRBV12-4 to TRBJ2-7, with TRBD1 as a possible D gene (6 bases). CDR3 length: 14 amino acids. V gave up 6 bases and J gave up 0 bases, with 12 bases separating them. CDR3 nucleotide sequence: TGTGCCAGCAGCCCGACAGGCTTCTCCTACGAGCAGTACTTC. This gives the protein CASSPTGFSYEQYF.

The table lists this clonotype with many counts. The gene calls are TRBV20-1 and TRBJ1-2, with D hard to call. There are 13 residues in the CDR3. CDR1 and CDR2 from the germline V gene are DFQATT and SNEGSKA (reference sequence). The ends were cut back, 0 bases at V and 2 bases at J, with 7 bases in the middle. The DNA for the CDR3 is TGCAGTGCTAGAGATTCAGGCAACTATGGCTACACCTTC. Its protein is CSARDSGNYGYTF.

This clonotype appeared a few times. The V and J genes are TRBV12-3 or TRBV12-4 and TRBJ2-7; D unclear. CDR3 length: 11 amino acids. V was shortened by 6 bases and J by 4 bases, with 7 bases between the two germline ends. In DNA form, the CDR3 reads TGTGCCAGCAGCATACAGTACGAGCAGTACTTC. Translation gives CASSIQYEQYF.

This clonotype was counted a few times. The chain combines TRBV7-3 with TRBJ2-1; 10 nucleotides agree with TRBD2. The CDR3 runs 14 residues. Trimming at V came to 11 bases and at J to 14 bases, leaving 18 bases not matched to a gene. The germline CDR1 and CDR2 sequences are SGHTA and FQGTGA. In DNA form, the CDR3 reads TGTGCCGTCAGCTTAATGGCTAGCGGGAGTTTAAAGTTCTTC. It encodes CAVSLMASGSLKFF.

The genes are TRBV20-1 and TRBJ2-7; 11 bases map to TRBD1. V lost 4 bases and J lost 1; bases outside the gene matches: 3. Germline lookup yields CDR1 DFQATT and CDR2 SNEGSKA (reference sequence). The CDR3 totals 14 residues. The CDR3: CSAIGDRGSYEQYF. DNA of the CDR3: TGCAGTGCTATCGGGGACAGGGGGTCCTACGAGCAGTACTTC.

This clonotype was detected only a few times. This sequence joins TRBV5-6 and TRBJ2-6, with a weak D call TRBD2 (6 bases). Deletions cut 3 bases from V and 0 bases from J, with 19 bases between. The CDR3 has 19 amino acids. Germline V gene lookup returns CDR1 SGHDT and CDR2 YYEEEE. CDR3 in amino acids: CASSSLPGLSFSGANVLTF. CDR3 nucleotide sequence: TGTGCCAGCAGCTCCCTTCCGGGACTCTCCTTCTCTGGGGCCAACGTCCTGACTTTC.

This chain uses TRBV4-1 with TRBJ2-4; maybe TRBD1 (5 bases). Trimming left V 2 bases short and J 2 bases short, with 16 bases between. The CDR3 runs to 17 residues. CDR1 and CDR2 (germline): MGHRA, YSYEKL. The CDR3 DNA reads as TGCGCCAGCAGCCAATCTCCAGGGTCTAGGACCAAAAACATTCAGTACTTC. As protein: CASSQSPGSRTKNIQYF.

Only a few counts were recorded for this clonotype. The chain is built from TRBV9 and TRBJ2-2; 12 positions agree with TRBD2. V lost 1 base and J lost 6; bases outside the gene matches: 4. The CDR3 contains 16 residues. Germline V gene sequence: CDR1 SGDLS, CDR2 YYNGEE. In DNA form, the CDR3 reads TGTGCCAGCAGCGTACTGGCTAGCGGGAGGGCCGGGGAGCTGTTTTTT. This codes for CASSVLASGRAGELFF.

The chain is built from TRBV5-1 and TRBJ2-1; 14 bases fit TRBD2. The trim removed 3 bases at V and 14 bases at J, leaving 10 bases unmatched. The CDR3 has 15 amino acids. Germline-derived CDR1 and CDR2 are SGHRS and YFSETQ. This CDR3 is CASSSGLAGVKGEFF. Written as DNA, the CDR3 is TGCGCCAGCAGCTCGGGACTAGCGGGGGTTAAAGGGGAGTTCTTC.

This chain links TRBV6-5 with TRBJ1-1; D may be TRBD1 (5 bases). The CDR3 contains 14 residues. Germline V gene data show CDR1 as MNHEY and CDR2 as SVGAGI. Between the trimmed V and J ends, which lost 5 bases and 5 bases, there was a span of 15 bases. The CDR3: CASSLPGAGTEAFF. The CDR3 DNA follows: TGTGCCAGCAGTCTACCCGGGGCCGGGACTGAAGCTTTCTTT.

The chain links TRBV7-2 to TRBJ2-5; D is possibly TRBD1 or TRBD2 (5 bases each). CDR3 length equals 14 residues. Germline CDR1 reads SGHTA; CDR2 reads FQGNSA. V was clipped by 2 bases and J by 5 bases, with 12 bases between them. The CDR3 reads CASSLSGAWETQYF. The CDR3 nucleotides are TGTGCCAGCAGCTTATCCGGGGCATGGGAGACCCAGTACTTC.

Regarding this clonotype: This could be a read error, since a much larger clone is one nucleotide away. The chain employs TRBV6-2 or TRBV6-3 and TRBJ2-2; unclear D gene. The CDR3 runs to 13 residues. Germline V CDR1 and CDR2: MNHEY, SVGEGT. Deletions cut 2 bases from V and 6 bases from J, with 7 bases between. CDR3 sequence reads: CASSYRVPGELFF. CDR3 DNA sequence: TGTGCCAGCAGTTACAGGGTACCCGGGGAGCTGTTTTTT.

This clonotype was seen a handful of times. The chain recombines TRBV4-1 with TRBJ2-7; D not resolved. The CDR3 length is 16 residues. Trimming shortened V by 4 bases and J by 3 bases, and 19 bases separated the two germline ends. In germline, CDR1 is MGHRA, CDR2 YSYEKL. The CDR3 loop is CASSRSSDGPGYEQYF. The CDR3 nucleotides are TGCGCCAGCAGCCGTTCCTCGGATGGCCCAGGCTACGAGCAGTACTTC.

The chain combines TRBV2 with TRBJ2-5; no definite D call. V was cut by 1 base and J by 5 bases, with 14 bases left in between. The CDR3 sequence is 15 residues long. Germline CDR1 is SNHLY and CDR2 is FYNNEI. CDR3 amino acids: CASSEGGVSMETQYF. The CDR3 DNA reads TGTGCCAGCAGTGAAGGCGGCGTCAGTATGGAGACCCAGTACTTC.